This T cell receptor beta chain stems from a study of vaccination and CD4 T cells after COVID-19. Documented treatment: approximately nine-day PBMC culture with coronavirus spike peptide pools or control peptides (ViraFEST assay). Before the COVID-19 pandemic (2011-2018), CD4+ T cells were obtained from the unexposed donor. The Oncomine TCR Beta short-read assay was what sequenced the DNA obtained from cultured CD4+ T cells. TCRdb called the PCR reads again in MiXCR, with one record for every CDR3 protein. Among 7,000 to 8,500 distinct CDR3 sequences, around three fifths were seen once, and the ten largest hold approximately 12%. For this clonotype: Its specificity is not known.

The CDR3 is 14 residues long. The ends lost 4 bases at V and 6 bases at J; junction bases unmatched: 9. Germline V lookup: CDR1 SGHNT, CDR2 YENEEA. This sequence was found in a human donor in good health. The chain combines TRBV11-3 with TRBJ2-7; 7 bases match TRBD2. The specimen sequenced was CD4+ T cells from blood, cultured in vitro. The CDR3 spells CASSSDGTIGEQYF. The CDR3 DNA reads as TGTGCCAGCAGCTCAGACGGGACTATCGGCGAGCAGTACTTC.